These 10 T cell receptor beta chains share one sample of origin, sequenced in a study of shared clonotypes between healthy human individuals (TCRdb year 2020). The library was produced with the immunoSEQ multiplex PCR assay. TCRdb took over this immuneACCESS table, retaining in-frame rearrangements with V and J assigned. Such tables are incomplete; in checked studies, under half of the missing clones stem from an unresolved V gene, and the remainder is unexplained. In this sample the table shows millions of clones, 85% to 95% of which occur a single time. The ten biggest clones cover approximately 1.2% of the sample. For the CD8 naive samples, CD45RO-negative cells were positively selected for CCR7, yielding a CD45RA+CCR7+ population from which TemRA cells were excluded. Specimen: naive CD8+ T cells sorted from blood. Sample cell subset or site, as interpreted from the label and publication: CD45RA+CCR7+. These receptors were collected from a man between 18 and 29 years old in good health.

The chain is built from TRBV7-2 and TRBJ2-3; TRBD1 matches at 9 bases. The CDR3 contains 16 residues. CDR1 SGHTA and CDR2 FQGNSA come from the germline V gene. The V gene end was trimmed by 5 bases and the J gene end by 3 bases; junction bases not matched to a gene: 9. For the CDR3, the DNA is TGTGCCAGCAGCCCGGGACAGGGCGCGGGGACAGATACGCAGTATTTT. Translation gives CASSPGQGAGTDTQYF.

This clone showed up just once. Other DNA sequences from this sample encode an identical CDR3 as well. The gene calls are TRBV10-3 and TRBJ1-1; no definite D call. The CDR3 has 13 residues. Per the germline V gene, CDR1 is ENHRY and CDR2 is SYGVKD. V was shortened by 2 bases and J by 2 bases, with 6 bases between the two germline ends. CDR3 in amino acids: CAISEPGNTEAFF. CDR3 sequence (DNA): TGTGCCATCAGTGAGCCGGGCAACACTGAAGCTTTCTTT.

V is TRBV7-2 and J is TRBJ1-4; D possibly corresponds to TRBD1 (5 bases). There are 14 residues in the CDR3. CDR1 and CDR2 from the germline V gene are SGHTA and FQGNSA. Between the trimmed V and J ends, which lost 0 bases and 8 bases, there was a span of 10 bases. CDR3 nucleotides: TGTGCCAGCAGCTTAGCAGGGGTTGGCGAAAAACTGTTTTTT. It translates to CASSLAGVGEKLFF. The complete variable domain, with remaining parts taken from reference TRBV7-2 and TRBJ1-4, reads GAGVSQSPSNKVTEKGKDVELRCDPISGHTALYWYRQSLGQGLEFLIYFQGNSAPDKSGLPSDRFSAERTGGSVSTLTIQRTQQEDSAVYLCASSLAGVGEKLFFGSGTQLSVL.

Of note for this clone: Other DNA sequences in this sample translate to the same CDR3. The J gene is TRBJ2-5, the V gene TRBV5-1, with D hard to call. V lost 7 bases to trimming and J lost 5 bases, with 9 bases between them. Germline V gene data show CDR1 as SGHRS and CDR2 as YFSETQ. The CDR3 covers 11 residues. This CDR3 is CASSFGETQYF. The DNA of the CDR3 is TGCGCCAGCTCTTTCGGGGAGACCCAGTACTTC.

The J gene is TRBJ1-1, the V gene TRBV6-1; D not certain. The V end was cut by 2 bases, the J end by 10 bases, with 8 bases between. The CDR3 covers 11 residues. Germline V lookup: CDR1 MNHNS, CDR2 SASEGT. CDR3 in DNA: TGTGCCAGCAGTGAACCGGGCGGAGCTTTCTTT. Translated: CASSEPGGAFF.

The rearrangement joins TRBV6-6 to TRBJ2-7, with D unresolved. Germline CDR1 MNHNY, CDR2 SVGAGI (reference sequence). V shed 4 bases and J shed 3 bases, with 7 bases lying between them. The CDR3 has 12 residues. CDR3 in amino acids: CASSSSLYEQYF. The CDR3 bases are TGTGCCAGCAGTTCTTCACTCTACGAGCAGTACTTC.

The V call is TRBV27, the J call TRBJ2-5, with 12 bases that match TRBD1. With 5 bases clipped from V and 4 bases from J, the junction kept 5 bases outside the gene matches. Germline V lookup: CDR1 MNHEY, CDR2 SMNVEV (reference sequence). The CDR3 consists of 15 residues. The CDR3 DNA reads TGTGCCAGCAGTCCTGGGACAGGGGGCAGAGAGACCCAGTACTTC. Its translation: CASSPGTGGRETQYF.

The rearrangement joins TRBV4-3 to TRBJ2-1, with D unclear. Germline V gives CDR1 LGHNA, CDR2 YSLEER. The CDR3 sequence is 16 residues long. Trimming shortened V by 0 bases and J by 6 bases, and 15 bases separated the two germline ends. The CDR3 DNA reads as TGCGCCAGCAGCCAAGATGGGCTAGATTACGTCAATGAGCAGTTCTTC. It encodes CASSQDGLDYVNEQFF.

The genes are TRBV7-9 and TRBJ2-1; D uncertain. Germline lookup yields CDR1 SEHNR and CDR2 FQNEAQ (reference sequence). Trimming shortened V by 1 base and J by 7 bases, and 11 bases separated the two germline ends. The CDR3 has 14 residues. The CDR3 sequence is CASSLEAGVNEQFF. CDR3 DNA sequence: TGTGCCAGCAGCTTAGAAGCAGGAGTGAATGAGCAGTTCTTC.

The gene calls are TRBV9 and TRBJ2-7; 10 bases are a match to TRBD2. V dropped 4 bases and J dropped 3; count of bases not matched to a gene: 4. This CDR3 spans 14 amino acids. Germline lookup yields CDR1 SGDLS and CDR2 YYNGEE. The DNA for the CDR3 is TGTGCCAGCAGCTCCGGGACTAGCGACTACGAGCAGTACTTC. Amino acid sequence: CASSSGTSDYEQYF.